A selection of T cell receptor beta chains follows, all from one sample in a study of metastatic and nonmetastatic thyroid tumors. TCRdb re-called the PCR reads through MiXCR. Here the sample spans approximately 17,000 clones, about 23% being singletons. The sequencing input was blood. These receptors were collected from a male donor with papillary thyroid cancer or a benign thyroid nodule (not recorded which). Some clones in this sample may be carry-over from other donors' samples. Each CDR3 is given with its conserved first and last residue. Each record gives: D gene, clone size, V gene, J gene, CDR3 length, CDR3 DNA, CDR3 protein. A D gene is named only where the DNA matches it firmly. Where a row states a size, it is once, few, many or the class of an expanded clone; other rows omit it.

NA	few	TRBV18	TRBJ2-6	16	TGTGCCAGCGCCATAGGGACCGCCTCTGGGGCCAACGTCCTGACTTTC	CASAIGTASGANVLTF
NA	medium-sized	TRBV20-1	TRBJ2-5	13	TGCAGTGCTTCGAGCGATTTCCAAGGGACCCAGTACTTC	CSASSDFQGTQYF
TRBD1	medium-sized	TRBV20-1	TRBJ1-2	16	TGCAGTGCTATCGACCCTAAACAGGGGTTTTATTATGGCTACACCTTC	CSAIDPKQGFYYGYTF
NA	many	TRBV5-6	TRBJ1-2	12	TGTGCCAGCAGCGTCCATGGGGGGGGCTACACCTTC	CASSVHGGGYTF
NA	NA	TRBV7-6	TRBJ2-3	13	TGTGCCATCATCCGAACTAGCACAGATACGCAGTATTTT	CAIIRTSTDTQYF
NA	many	TRBV24-1	TRBJ1-2	14	TGTGCCACCAGTGGGACGGATGCTAACTATGGCTACACCTTC	CATSGTDANYGYTF
NA	many	TRBV6-2/TRBV6-3	TRBJ1-5	15	TGTGCCAGCAGTTATTTTTCGGGTTTTCGTCAGCCCCAGCATTTT	CASSYFSGFRQPQHF
NA	many	TRBV7-9	TRBJ1-1	14	TGTGCCAGCAGCTTCTTGGCCGTGAACACTGAAGCTTTCTTT	CASSFLAVNTEAFF
NA	few	TRBV6-1	TRBJ2-7	15	TGTGCCAGCAGTGAAGAAGGGACATTGGGCTACGAGCAGTACTTC	CASSEEGTLGYEQYF
TRBD1	many	TRBV29-1	TRBJ1-1	14	TGCAGCGTTGAAGAAGGACAGGGAGACACTGAAGCTTTCTTT	CSVEEGQGDTEAFF
NA	medium-sized	TRBV11-2	TRBJ1-2	13	TGTGCCAGCAGCCTTGACAGGTACTATGGCTACACCTTC	CASSLDRYYGYTF
TRBD1	few	TRBV28	TRBJ2-3	14	TGTGTCAGCAGTTCCGGACAGGGTGCAGATACGCAGTATTTT	CVSSSGQGADTQYF
TRBD2	few	TRBV27	TRBJ2-1	15	TGTGCCAGCAGTTCAACGGCTACGGGACTAGCGGGGCAGTTCTTC	CASSSTATGLAGQFF
TRBD2	NA	TRBV5-4	TRBJ2-1	16	TGTGCCAGCAGCTTTGGCACTAGCGGATCCTACAATGAGCAGTTCTTC	CASSFGTSGSYNEQFF
NA	NA	TRBV20-1	TRBJ2-7	11	TGCAGTGCAACAAACCTCTACGAGCAGTACTTC	CSATNLYEQYF
NA	few	TRBV6-2/TRBV6-3	TRBJ1-1	14	TGTGCCAGCAGTTACTCTAGCAGCTTTCTGGGAGCTTTCTTT	CASSYSSSFLGAFF
NA	many	TRBV7-2	TRBJ2-1	13	TGTGCCAGCAGCTTTTCTACCTACAATGAGCAGTTCTTC	CASSFSTYNEQFF
TRBD2	medium-sized	TRBV3-1	TRBJ2-1	16	TGTGCCAGCAGCCAAGACCCTGCTAGCGGGAGTTATGAGCAGTTCTTC	CASSQDPASGSYEQFF
NA	NA	TRBV30	TRBJ2-1	14	TGTGCCTGGAGTACGGGGCATATTAACAATGAGCAGTTCTTC	CAWSTGHINNEQFF
TRBD2	NA	TRBV5-1	TRBJ2-3	16	TGCGCCAGCAGCGTCACTAGCGGGACAAACACAGATACGCAGTATTTT	CASSVTSGTNTDTQYF
TRBD1	medium-sized	TRBV5-1	TRBJ2-1	15	TGCGCCAGCAGCGCGGCAGGGGGCTCCTACAATGAGCAGTTCTTC	CASSAAGGSYNEQFF
TRBD1	once	TRBV3-1	TRBJ2-1	16	TGTGCCAGCAGCCAAGTTACGGACAGGGGCCACAATGAGCAGTTCTTC	CASSQVTDRGHNEQFF
TRBD1	NA	TRBV6-1	TRBJ1-1	13	TGTGCCAGCAGATGGGACAGCAACACTGAAGCTTTCTTT	CASRWDSNTEAFF
NA	medium-sized	TRBV20-1	TRBJ1-6	13	TGCAGTGCTAGAGACAGTTTTAATTCACCCCTCCACTTT	CSARDSFNSPLHF
TRBD2	many	TRBV7-2	TRBJ2-1	14	TGTGCCAGCAGCCTATCCGGGACTAGCGATGAGCAGTTCTTC	CASSLSGTSDEQFF
NA	medium-sized	TRBV20-1	TRBJ1-2	15	TGCAGTGCTAAACCGGGACTTCGGGGGATCTATGGCTACACCTTC	CSAKPGLRGIYGYTF
NA	medium-sized	TRBV2	TRBJ1-2	15	TGTGCCAGCGGCGACCCGACGGGTACTAACTATGGCTACACCTTC	CASGDPTGTNYGYTF
NA	few	TRBV27	TRBJ2-1	13	TGTGCCAGCAGTGACGGGTCCACAAATGAGCAGTTCTTC	CASSDGSTNEQFF
TRBD2	NA	TRBV12-3/TRBV12-4	TRBJ2-7	15	TGTGCCAGCAGTTCCCCGACTAGCGGGACCTACGAGCAGTACTTC	CASSSPTSGTYEQYF
NA	few	TRBV6-1	TRBJ2-7	15	TGTGCCAGCAGTCAGACCACCGGGACCCCCTACGAGCAGTACTTC	CASSQTTGTPYEQYF
NA	once	TRBV20-1	TRBJ2-5	12	TGCAGTGCTAGAGGCAGGGGAGAGACCCAGTACTTC	CSARGRGETQYF
NA	many	TRBV12-5	TRBJ1-4	13	TGTGCTAGTGCCTCAGGTTGGGGGGAAAAACTGTTTTTT	CASASGWGEKLFF
NA	many	TRBV10-3	TRBJ1-5	14	TGTGCCATCAGTTCCGGCAGGGTCGGTCAGCCCCAGCATTTT	CAISSGRVGQPQHF
NA	many	TRBV27	TRBJ1-2	17	TGTGCCAGCAGTTTAGATAGTACCGCGCTAAAGAACTATGGCTACACCTTC	CASSLDSTALKNYGYTF
NA	NA	TRBV7-2	TRBJ1-5	15	TGTGCCAGCAGCCCAGAGGGGCGAAGCAATCAGCCCCAGCATTTT	CASSPEGRSNQPQHF
NA	NA	TRBV2	TRBJ2-3	13	TGTGCCAGCACAACGGGCAGCACAGATACGCAGTATTTT	CASTTGSTDTQYF
NA	few	TRBV11-2	TRBJ2-5	15	TGTGCCAGCAGCTTAGTTTTTAGTTTCGAAGAGACCCAGTACTTC	CASSLVFSFEETQYF
NA	NA	TRBV20-1	TRBJ2-7	15	TGCAGTGCCGACCCTCAGGATCAACCCACCTACGAGCAGTACTTC	CSADPQDQPTYEQYF
NA	many	TRBV3-1	TRBJ2-2	18	TGTGCCAGCAGCCAGACCAATCTCGGGGCGGCGAACACCGGGGAGCTGTTTTTT	CASSQTNLGAANTGELFF
NA	NA	TRBV12-3/TRBV12-4	TRBJ2-3	13	TGTGCCAGCAGTTTAAGGCTAGCAGATACGCAGTATTTT	CASSLRLADTQYF
NA	many	TRBV12-3/TRBV12-4	TRBJ1-4	13	TGTGCCAGCAGCAATTACTTTAATGAAAAACTGTTTTTT	CASSNYFNEKLFF
NA	NA	TRBV5-1	TRBJ2-3	12	TGCGCCAGCAGCTGGGGCACAGATACGCAGTATTTT	CASSWGTDTQYF
NA	NA	TRBV28	TRBJ1-5	11	TGTGCCAGCAGTTTTGATCAGCCCCAGCATTTT	CASSFDQPQHF
NA	NA	TRBV12-3/TRBV12-4	TRBJ1-5	12	TGTGCCAGAGGCAACAACGGGCAGCCACAGCATTTT	CARGNNGQPQHF
NA	medium-sized	TRBV6-1	TRBJ1-2	15	TGTGCCAGCAGTGAAGGGACAGAGCCTAACTATGGCTACACCTTC	CASSEGTEPNYGYTF
NA	NA	TRBV20-1	TRBJ2-7	16	TGCAGTGCTTTCCAACTACCGGAGGACAGATCATACGAGCAGTACTTC	CSAFQLPEDRSYEQYF
TRBD2	medium-sized	TRBV6-1	TRBJ2-1	15	TGTGCCAGCAGACTAGCGGGGGGGCCTTACAATGAGCAGTTCTTC	CASRLAGGPYNEQFF
NA	few	TRBV6-1	TRBJ2-7	11	TGTGCCAGCAGTGGGGCCTACGAGCAGTACTTC	CASSGAYEQYF
NA	NA	TRBV5-1	TRBJ1-1	16	TGCGCCAGCAGCTTGGAGGCGGGGGCCGGGGAAACTGAAGCTTTCTTT	CASSLEAGAGETEAFF
NA	NA	TRBV3-1	TRBJ2-2	15	TGTGCCAGCAGCATCGGGACACCTAGTACCGGGGAGCTGTTTTTT	CASSIGTPSTGELFF
TRBD1	many	TRBV20-1	TRBJ1-4	12	TGCAGTGCTAGTCGGACAGGTGAAAAACTGTTTTTT	CSASRTGEKLFF
TRBD2	few	TRBV20-1	TRBJ2-3	19	TGCAGTGCTAGAGGTAAGACTAGCGGGGGGACGACCTTCACAGATACGCAGTATTTT	CSARGKTSGGTTFTDTQYF
NA	NA	TRBV24-1	TRBJ2-5	14	TGTGCCACCAGTGATTGGGGCGGCGACGAGACCCAGTACTTC	CATSDWGGDETQYF
TRBD2	NA	TRBV20-1	TRBJ2-7	13	TGCAGTTCACCCGGGACTAGCGACTACGAGCAGTACTTC	CSSPGTSDYEQYF
NA	medium-sized	TRBV20-1	TRBJ1-2	15	TGCAGTGCTAGAGATCGTCGGCAGCCTAACTATGGCTACACCTTC	CSARDRRQPNYGYTF